The T cell receptor beta chain under discussion was sequenced for a study of T cells after yellow fever vaccination. Each CDR3 protein gets one entry after TCRdb re-called the 5' RACE reads with MiXCR. This table holds under 500,000 distinct CDR3 sequences, about 19% found once. V was cut by 2 bases and J by 12 bases, with 24 bases left in between. CDR1 MNHEY and CDR2 SVGAGI come from the germline V gene. This CDR3 is built from 16 residues. The material was PBMCs, obtained before the yellow fever booster vaccination. The gene calls are TRBV6-5 and TRBJ2-3; D is unclear. This receptor was identified in a man younger than 30 who received the YFV17D yellow fever vaccine. CDR3 in DNA: TGTGCCAGCAGTTACGAGTGGCGGTCCCCCACCACTTTCCAGTATTTT. This gives the protein CASSYEWRSPTTFQYF.